These 20 T cell receptor beta chains were sequenced from one sample in a study of T cell responses to AZD1222 COVID-19 vaccine. The protocol was immunoSEQ multiplex PCR, while the TCRdb copy is restricted to in-frame clones and leaves out a portion. The data hold some 150,000 clones, with about nine tenths observed a single time. The material sequenced was peripheral blood, taken on day 0 of AZD1222 vaccination. The receptors shown here come from an adult in good health.

The chain recombines TRBV4-3 with TRBJ2-7, with D tentatively TRBD2 (6 bases). Trimming removed 1 base from V and 2 bases from J, with 12 bases in between. The germline CDR1 and CDR2 sequences are LGHNA and YSLEER. The length of the CDR3 is 15 residues. CDR3 amino acids: CASSQARGWAYEQYF. CDR3 nucleotides: TGCGCCAGCAGCCAAGCCCGGGGGTGGGCCTACGAGCAGTACTTC.

This chain uses TRBV27 with TRBJ2-5; 8 nucleotides agree with TRBD2. Per the germline V gene, CDR1 is MNHEY and CDR2 is SMNVEV (reference sequence). This CDR3 comprises 17 residues. The junction had 12 bases not matched to a gene; V was cut back by 4 bases and J by 2 bases. CDR3 residues: CASSYLIGGGPQETQYF. The CDR3 region has the DNA TGTGCCAGCAGTTACTTGATTGGCGGGGGGCCTCAAGAGACCCAGTACTTC.

The chain is built from TRBV6-2 or TRBV6-3 and TRBJ2-5, with TRBD2 matching 8 bases. The CDR3 sequence is 16 residues long. V lost 3 bases and J lost 3; bases outside the gene matches: 9. Looked up from germline, CDR1 is MNHEY and CDR2 is SVGEGT. For the CDR3, the DNA is TGTGCCAGCAGTTATGGGCGGGGGGTTATGAAAGAGACCCAGTACTTC. Protein: CASSYGRGVMKETQYF.

The chain couples TRBV5-6 to TRBJ1-4; the D gene is possibly TRBD1 (5 bases). The V and J ends lost 2 bases and 10 bases respectively, with 9 bases between them. The CDR3 sequence is 12 residues long. CDR1 is SGHDT and CDR2 is YYEEEE in the germline V gene. The CDR3 nucleotides read TGTGCCAGCAGCTTTGAAGGGGCAAAACTGTTTTTT. Protein sequence: CASSFEGAKLFF.

The V gene is TRBV18, the J gene TRBJ1-2; no clear D. Trimming pared 3 bases from V and 0 bases from J, leaving 8 bases between. The CDR3 is 14 residues long. The germline gives CDR1 KGHSH, CDR2 LQKENI. The CDR3: CASSPREANYGYTF. The CDR3 DNA reads TGTGCCAGCTCACCTAGGGAGGCTAACTATGGCTACACCTTC.

The chain carries TRBV7-2 and TRBJ1-2, with 8 bases identical to TRBD1. The CDR3 has 14 residues. The V segment lost 5 bases and the J segment 4 bases; nucleotides outside the gene matches: 6. CDR1 and CDR2 (germline): SGHTA, FQGNSA. Written as DNA, the CDR3 is TGTGCCAGCAGCCTACAGGGGGTGGCCTATGGCTACACCTTC. Amino acid sequence: CASSLQGVAYGYTF.

The chain joins TRBV19 to TRBJ2-5; 9 nucleotides agree with TRBD1. The length of the CDR3 is 14 residues. Trimming cost V 6 bases and J 5 bases; bases outside gene matches: 7. Germline V gene sequence: CDR1 LNHDA, CDR2 SQIVND (reference sequence). CDR3 loop: CASSYRGQGETQYF. CDR3 sequence (DNA): TGTGCCAGTAGCTACAGGGGGCAGGGGGAGACCCAGTACTTC. The complete variable domain, with remaining parts taken from reference TRBV19 and TRBJ2-5, reads DGGITQSPKYLFRKEGQNVTLSCEQNLNHDAMYWYRQDPGQGLRLIYYSQIVNDFQKGDIAEGYSVSREKKESFPLTVTSAQKNPTAFYLCASSYRGQGETQYFGPGTRLLVL.

CDR3 region: CASSQGGAGAYEQYF. The CDR3 region has the DNA TGTGCCAGCAGCCAGGGGGGAGCGGGGGCCTACGAGCAGTACTTC. The chain carries TRBV9 and TRBJ2-7; a weak D match, TRBD2 (8 bases). The CDR3 runs to 15 residues. Germline CDR1 and CDR2: SGDLS and YYNGEE. Deletions cut 4 bases from V and 2 bases from J, with 16 bases between.

This clone was seen only a few times. This chain joins TRBV12-3 or TRBV12-4 and TRBJ1-6; D gene ambiguous. This CDR3 has 12 residues. Trimming left V 6 bases short and J 9 bases short, with 9 bases between. The CDR3 loop is CASRDPVSPLHF. The CDR3 nucleotides are TGTGCCAGCAGAGACCCAGTTTCACCCCTCCACTTT.

The chain joins TRBV7-2 to TRBJ2-1, with 8 nucleotides matching TRBD1. The CDR3 has 13 residues. Germline V gene lookup returns CDR1 SGHTA and CDR2 FQGNSA. V was clipped by 4 bases and J by 9 bases; unmatched bases: 5. DNA for the CDR3: TGTGCCAGCAGCTCGACAGGGGCGGGTGAGCAGTTCTTC. Translation gives CASSSTGAGEQFF.

This chain joins TRBV2 and TRBJ1-3; no definite D call. Germline loops: CDR1 SNHLY, CDR2 FYNNEI. V gave up 4 bases and J gave up 4 bases, with 11 bases separating them. The CDR3 contains 14 residues. CDR3 coding DNA: TGTGCCAGCAGTGGCCTTAGCGCCGGAAACACCATATATTTT. This encodes CASSGLSAGNTIYF.

V usage is TRBV20-1 and J usage is TRBJ1-4; possibly TRBD1 for D (5 bases). This CDR3 region has 14 residues. Between the trimmed V and J ends, which lost 3 bases and 8 bases, there was a span of 16 bases. CDR1 and CDR2 (germline): DFQATT, SNEGSKA (reference sequence). The CDR3 loop reads CSASRGVGREKLFF. The DNA for the CDR3 is TGCAGTGCTAGTCGGGGGGTAGGTCGAGAAAAACTGTTTTTT.

The genes are TRBV12-3 or TRBV12-4 and TRBJ1-2; D is possibly TRBD1 (6 bases). Trimming removed 5 bases from V and 7 bases from J, with 11 bases in between. The CDR3 loop spans 12 amino acids. CDR3 loop: CASSLPGVGYTF. The CDR3 DNA sequence: TGTGCCAGCAGTCTACCAGGGGTTGGCTACACCTTC.

CDR3 amino acids: CASSQFEKLFF. The CDR3 nucleotides read TGTGCCAGCAGCCAATTTGAAAAACTGTTTTTT. The rearrangement uses TRBV14 and TRBJ1-4; D unclear. Between the trimmed V and J ends, which lost 2 bases and 7 bases, there was a span of 2 bases. The CDR3 has 11 amino acids. Germline V lookup: CDR1 SGHDN, CDR2 FVKESK.

The chain uses TRBV6-5 and TRBJ1-1; D gene uncertain. Per germline, CDR1 MNHEY and CDR2 SVGAGI. Trimming shortened V by 9 bases and J by 2 bases, and 13 bases separated the two germline ends. CDR3 length equals 13 residues. CDR3 sequence (DNA): TGTGCCAGAGTACTCAACTACAACACTGAAGCTTTCTTT. Protein: CARVLNYNTEAFF.

The chain links TRBV12-2 to TRBJ2-1; the table's D call, TRBD1, was not checked against the DNA. TRBV12-2 is reported as a pseudogene. The CDR3 is made up of 17 amino acids. CDR3 sequence reads: CASRVRGPLSSYNEQFF. The CDR3 DNA reads as TGTGCAAGTCGCGTCCGTGGGCCGCTCAGCTCCTACAATGAGCAGTTCTTC.

This clone showed up just once. The gene calls are TRBV5-6 and TRBJ1-4; no clear D gene. CDR3 length: 17 amino acids. V was trimmed by 0 bases and J by 2 bases, leaving 14 bases between them. CDR1 is SGHDT, CDR2 YYEEEE, per germline. CDR3 amino acids: CASSLVRERWTNEKLFF. DNA of the CDR3: TGTGCCAGCAGCTTGGTCCGGGAACGATGGACTAATGAAAAACTGTTTTTT. The full variable domain, its missing parts supplied by reference TRBV5-6 and TRBJ1-4, is DAGVTQSPTHLIKTRGQQVTLRCSPKSGHDTVSWYQQALGQGPQFIFQYYEEEERQRGNFPDRFSGHQFPNYSSELNVNALLLGDSALYLCASSLVRERWTNEKLFFGSGTQLSVL.

The chain has TRBV5-6 and TRBJ2-5; the D gene is possibly TRBD1 (6 bases). This CDR3 spans 14 amino acids. V was trimmed by 4 bases and J by 1 base, leaving 11 bases between them. Germline V gives CDR1 SGHDT, CDR2 YYEEEE. The CDR3 spells CASSRRDTQETQYF. The CDR3 DNA sequence: TGTGCCAGCAGCCGACGGGACACCCAAGAGACCCAGTACTTC.

This clone was seen only once. The rearrangement links TRBV7-9 to TRBJ2-5, with D tentatively TRBD2 (6 bases). Looked up from germline, CDR1 is SEHNR and CDR2 is FQNEAQ (reference sequence). This CDR3 is built from 13 residues. The V end lost 5 bases, the J end lost 5 bases, and 12 bases lay between the germline ends. CDR3 loop: CASSQTSGETQYF. The CDR3 DNA follows: TGTGCCAGCAGCCAGACTAGTGGGGAGACCCAGTACTTC.

The genes are TRBV11-3 and TRBJ2-3; a possible D gene is TRBD1 (6 bases). V was shortened by 5 bases and J by 0 bases, with 9 bases between the two germline ends. This CDR3 contains 14 residues. Germline assignment: CDR1 SGHNT and CDR2 YENEEA. The CDR3 sequence is CASSLDRSTDTQYF. The CDR3 nucleotides read TGTGCCAGCAGCCTGGACAGAAGCACAGATACGCAGTATTTT.